The sequence of this TCR beta chain was determined in a study of human T cells and chemical hapten exposure. Study-level points and caveats: With alopecia, donors may have immune responses unlike healthy people's.

Time point in this sample: patch test 3, about 24 weeks after DPC sensitization. The treatment was: therapeutic diphenylcyclopropenone sensitization with weekly scalp DPC. Total RNA came from unfractionated whole blood. V was shortened by 8 bases and J by 6 bases, with 17 bases between the two germline ends. The length of the CDR3 is 13 residues. Germline V gene lookup returns CDR1 SQVTM and CDR2 ANQGSEA. Via MiXCR, TCRdb re-called the RACE reads, giving one row per CDR3 protein. The sample lists some 71,000 distinct CDR3 sequences, around 10% seen once, with roughly 1.4% in the top ten. The sample holds many counts of this clonotype. The target antigen is unknown.

This specimen was whole blood, taken in connection with sensitization to the hapten diphenylcyclopropenone (DPC). The chain couples TRBV29-1 to TRBJ2-1; D is perhaps TRBD2 (5 bases). The origin of this receptor is a woman aged 45-60 years with alopecia areata. Some clones in this sample may be carry-over from other donors' samples. This CDR3 reads CSSRPVSGNEQFF. As DNA, the CDR3 is TGCAGCTCCCGCCCGGTGAGCGGCAATGAGCAGTTCTTC.